This entry concerns a single T cell receptor beta chain. Profiled with immunoSEQ multiplex PCR; TCRdb holds only in-frame clones, not every one. The table records some 71,000 clones, roughly nine tenths of them present only once. The data belong to a study of control samples from healthy donors and cancer patients. CDR3 length: 15 residues. The V gene's germline CDR1 is SEHNR and CDR2 FQNEAQ (reference sequence). V was trimmed by 5 bases and J by 1 base, leaving 13 bases between them. The J gene is TRBJ2-3, the V gene TRBV7-9, with a tentative D call TRBD2 (5 bases). The receptor's source is a man in his fifties or sixties with colorectal cancer. Sequenced sample: PBMCs. The CDR3 region is CASSRMDFRTDTQYF. The CDR3 DNA reads TGTGCCAGCAGCCGCATGGACTTCCGCACAGATACGCAGTATTTT.